These 11 T cell receptor beta chains share one sample of origin, sequenced in a study of multiple sclerosis patients with progressive multifocal leukoencephalopathy. Sample time point: time of PML onset. The assay was immunoSEQ multiplex PCR, and TCRdb's table has in-frame clones only and misses some. The repertoire has some 28,000 clones, approximately 85% of them found once; the top ten carry roughly 12%. The sample consisted of PBMCs, taken from a patient treated with natalizumab. These TCRs come from a woman under 40 with progressive multifocal leukoencephalopathy.

The V gene is TRBV27, the J gene TRBJ2-5; D gene ambiguous. Trimming took 3 bases from V and 7 from J, leaving 15 bases between them. CDR1 is MNHEY, CDR2 SMNVEV, per germline (reference sequence). CDR3 size: 14 residues. DNA of the CDR3: TGTGCCAGCAGTTTTCATAACAGCCCGGGGACCCAGTACTTC. As protein: CASSFHNSPGTQYF.

The chain combines TRBV6-5 with TRBJ1-1, with D maybe TRBD1 (6 bases). CDR3 size: 13 residues. Germline loops: CDR1 MNHEY, CDR2 SVGAGI. V lost 10 bases, J lost 5 bases, and 17 bases lay in between. The CDR3 is CATNRALMTEAFF. The DNA for the CDR3 is TGTGCCACAAACAGGGCCCTTATGACTGAAGCTTTCTTT.

Here the CDR3 reads CASSPIPGRGPYEQYF. Here the CDR3 DNA reads TGTGCCAGCAGCCCCATCCCCGGCAGGGGGCCCTACGAGCAGTACTTC. The V call is TRBV5-6, the J call TRBJ2-7, with 8 bases identical to TRBD1. Germline CDR1 reads SGHDT; CDR2 reads YYEEEE. V shed 4 bases, J shed 2 bases, and the junction held 11 bases outside the gene matches. The CDR3 covers 16 residues.

The chain is built from TRBV6-1 and TRBJ2-7; D is perhaps TRBD1 (5 bases). V was trimmed by 0 bases and J by 3 bases, leaving 15 bases between them. The CDR3 extends over 16 amino acids. Germline-derived CDR1 and CDR2 are MNHNS and SASEGT. CDR3 in amino acids: CASSEASQGHRYEQYF. In nucleotides, the CDR3 is TGTGCCAGCAGTGAAGCTAGTCAGGGCCACCGCTACGAGCAGTACTTC.

The rearrangement uses TRBV7-3 and TRBJ2-6; 11 nucleotides align to TRBD2. Per germline, CDR1 SGHTA and CDR2 FQGTGA. V lost 5 bases to trimming and J lost 0 bases; unmatched junction nucleotides: 15. The CDR3 has 21 amino acids. The CDR3 reads CASSPSGGRKVQYSGANVLTF. Here the CDR3 DNA reads TGTGCCAGCAGCCCTAGCGGGGGGCGAAAAGTCCAATACTCTGGGGCCAACGTCCTGACTTTC.

This clone was recorded a few times. The V call is TRBV5-1, the J call TRBJ2-3; 14 bases map to TRBD2. CDR1 SGHRS and CDR2 YFSETQ come from the germline V gene. The CDR3 loop spans 17 amino acids. The V segment lost 2 bases and the J segment 6 bases; nucleotides outside the gene matches: 8. This CDR3 is CASSFIGTSGGLDTQYF. CDR3 in DNA: TGCGCCAGCAGCTTTATTGGGACTAGCGGGGGCTTGGATACGCAGTATTTT.

V gene TRBV25-1 combines with J gene TRBJ2-1; D is uncertain. The CDR3 consists of 15 residues. Between the trimmed V and J ends, which lost 2 bases and 3 bases, there was a span of 11 bases. Germline CDR1 is MGHDK and CDR2 is SYGVNS. The CDR3 DNA reads as TGTGCCAGCAGTGAACAGCCGGGCTACTACAATGAGCAGTTCTTC. It encodes CASSEQPGYYNEQFF.

This clone appeared a few times. The gene calls are TRBV5-1 and TRBJ2-7; the D is unclear. The CDR3 consists of 11 residues. V lost 6 bases, J lost 5 bases, and 9 bases lay in between. Per germline, CDR1 SGHRS and CDR2 YFSETQ. The CDR3 sequence: CASNIGHEQYF. In DNA, the CDR3 is TGCGCCAGCAACATTGGCCACGAGCAGTACTTC.

The chain has TRBV19 and TRBJ1-4; the D gene is possibly TRBD1 (6 bases). This CDR3 comprises 14 residues. Per the germline V gene, CDR1 is LNHDA and CDR2 is SQIVND (reference sequence). Trimming pared 2 bases from V and 8 bases from J, leaving 12 bases between. Written as DNA, the CDR3 is TGTGCCAGTAGTATAACGGGGGGCGGCGAAAAACTGTTTTTT. Protein: CASSITGGGEKLFF.

The rearrangement uses TRBV5-1 and TRBJ2-2; D call uncertain. This CDR3 spans 14 amino acids. The V gene lost 3 bases and the J gene lost 5 bases, with 11 bases spanning the gap. In germline, CDR1 is SGHRS, CDR2 YFSETQ. The CDR3 spells CASSSGLQTGELFF. CDR3 nucleotides: TGCGCCAGCAGCTCGGGCCTCCAGACCGGGGAGCTGTTTTTT.

CDR3 region: CASSFGTFPSQNTIYF. CDR3 nucleotides: TGCGCCAGCAGCTTCGGGACCTTTCCTTCCCAAAACACCATATATTTT. This sequence joins TRBV5-1 and TRBJ1-3; TRBD1 is a possible D gene (5 bases). Germline CDR1 and CDR2: SGHRS and YFSETQ. V was clipped by 2 bases and J by 6 bases, with 18 bases between them. CDR3 length equals 16 residues.